This passage covers 25 T cell receptor beta chains from one sample sequenced in a study of blood T cell repertoires in COVID-19 (dated by TCRdb to the early 2020s). The library was built by means of the immunoSEQ multiplex PCR assay. This is the immuneACCESS table as TCRdb keeps it, with only in-frame sequences that have V and J called. A part of the clones is gone; compared with another copy, unresolved V genes explain less than half, and the rest is unexplained. The sample table contains some 94,000 clones; only one count was recorded for approximately 87% of them. The top ten constitute 15% of the sample. Source material: peripheral blood. These receptors were taken from a human donor in a cohort sampled during active COVID-19.

V and J are TRBV10-1 and TRBJ1-1; 9 nucleotides line up with TRBD1. The CDR3 sequence is 15 residues long. The junction had 10 bases not matched to a gene; V was cut back by 2 bases and J by 9 bases. Germline CDR1 and CDR2: WNHNN and SYGVQD (reference sequence). CDR3 region: CASSETSTGGGKAFF. CDR3 in DNA: TGCGCCAGCAGTGAGACCTCTACAGGGGGCGGCAAAGCTTTCTTT.

The chain uses TRBV7-2 and TRBJ2-7, with 7 positions matching TRBD2. CDR1 and CDR2 (germline): SGHTA, FQGNSA. This CDR3 is 15 amino acids long. V shed 5 bases and J 0 bases; nucleotides not matched to a gene: 7. The CDR3 loop is CASSPGGSPSYEQYF. The CDR3, as DNA: TGTGCCAGCAGCCCGGGAGGCTCTCCCTCCTACGAGCAGTACTTC.

This clone was counted once. This sequence joins TRBV29-1 and TRBJ1-1; D might be TRBD1 (6 bases). V dropped 6 bases and J dropped 3 bases, with 17 bases sitting between them. This CDR3 is 14 amino acids long. From germline, CDR1 is SQVTM and CDR2 ANQGSEA. DNA of the CDR3: TGCAGCGTATGGGGGCGCTTTGGGTACACTGAAGCTTTCTTT. As protein: CSVWGRFGYTEAFF.

V usage is TRBV2 and J usage is TRBJ2-5; tentatively, D is TRBD2 (5 bases). Germline V CDR1 and CDR2: SNHLY, FYNNEI. V was shortened by 6 bases and J by 1 base, with 6 bases between the two germline ends. This CDR3 spans 12 amino acids. The CDR3 spells CASSGVQETQYF. CDR3 bases: TGTGCCAGCAGCGGGGTCCAAGAGACCCAGTACTTC. Filled out from reference TRBV2 and TRBJ2-5, the complete variable domain reads EPEVTQTPSHQVTQMGQEVILRCVPISNHLYFYWYRQILGQKVEFLVSFYNNEISEKSEIFDDQFSVERPDGSNFTLKIRSTKLEDSAMYFCASSGVQETQYFGPGTRLLVL.

V usage is TRBV5-1 and J usage is TRBJ2-1, with a possible D match to TRBD1 (5 bases). Trimming pared 4 bases from V and 5 bases from J, leaving 16 bases between. CDR3 length: 15 residues. Germline CDR1 SGHRS, CDR2 YFSETQ. CDR3 protein: CASSPNPGSNNEQFF. The CDR3 DNA reads as TGCGCCAGCAGCCCCAACCCAGGGTCGAACAATGAGCAGTTCTTC.

V gene TRBV12-3 or TRBV12-4 combines with J gene TRBJ2-7; the D is unclear. V lost 3 bases to trimming and J lost 6 bases, with 6 bases between them. CDR3 length: 11 amino acids. DNA for the CDR3: TGTGCCAGCAGTTTGGAGAGCGAGCAGTACTTC. It yields the protein CASSLESEQYF.

The V call is TRBV5-4, the J call TRBJ2-1; TRBD2 matches 16 bases. The V gene end was trimmed by 4 bases and the J gene end by 1 base; junction bases not matched to a gene: 2. CDR3 length: 17 amino acids. Germline CDR1 and CDR2: SGHNT and YYREEE (reference sequence). The CDR3 DNA reads TGTGCCAGCAGCGGGACTAGCGGGGGGGCGTCCTACAATGAGCAGTTCTTC. This sequence encodes CASSGTSGGASYNEQFF. The full variable domain, its missing parts supplied by reference TRBV5-4 and TRBJ2-1, is ETGVTQSPTHLIKTRGQQVTLRCSSQSGHNTVSWYQQALGQGPQFIFQYYREEENGRGNFPPRFSGLQFPNYSSELNVNALELDDSALYLCASSGTSGGASYNEQFFGPGTRLTVL.

The V call is TRBV10-2, the J call TRBJ2-3; weak D call: TRBD1 (6 bases). V gave up 4 bases and J gave up 0 bases, with 17 bases separating them. The CDR3 has 17 amino acids. Looked up from germline, CDR1 is WSHSY and CDR2 is SAAADI. CDR3 coding DNA: TGCGCCAGCAGTGGCGCTGGACAGCCCTCTAGCACAGATACGCAGTATTTT. Translated: CASSGAGQPSSTDTQYF.

The CDR3 sequence is CASSRPTDWGVAGTQETQYF. The CDR3 nucleotides read TGTGCCAGCAGCCGCCCGACAGATTGGGGAGTAGCGGGTACACAAGAGACCCAGTACTTC. The gene calls are TRBV6-6 and TRBJ2-5, with TRBD2 matching 7 bases. Looked up from germline, CDR1 is MNHNY and CDR2 is SVGAGI (reference sequence). V shed 6 bases and J 2 bases; nucleotides not matched to a gene: 24. The CDR3 has 20 amino acids.

The genes are TRBV6-5 and TRBJ1-5; TRBD1 agrees at 7 bases. The germline gives CDR1 MNHEY, CDR2 SVGAGI. V shed 6 bases and J 7 bases; nucleotides not matched to a gene: 9. The CDR3 extends over 14 amino acids. The CDR3 loop reads CASRATGFHQPQHF. CDR3 in DNA: TGTGCCAGCAGAGCGACAGGGTTCCACCAGCCCCAGCATTTT.

DNA of the CDR3: TGTGCCAGCAGCGAGAGACAGGGAAGTCCTTTTACTAACTATGGCTACACCTTC. It yields the protein CASSERQGSPFTNYGYTF. V and J are TRBV7-9 and TRBJ1-2; 7 bases fit TRBD1. After removal of 5 bases from V and 0 bases from J, the junction contained 15 bases not matched to a gene. This CDR3 has 18 residues. CDR1 is SEHNR and CDR2 is FQNEAQ in the germline V gene (reference sequence).

V and J are TRBV6-2 or TRBV6-3 and TRBJ2-5; 10 bases agree with TRBD2. Unmatched junction bases numbered 7, after V lost 4 bases and J lost 5 bases. This CDR3 is 15 amino acids long. The germline V gene encodes CDR1 MNHEY and CDR2 SVGEGT. The CDR3 DNA follows: TGTGCCAGCAGTTCCCTAGCGGGGGCCGGGGAGACCCAGTACTTC. Translated: CASSSLAGAGETQYF.

The chain carries TRBV30 and TRBJ2-5, with D possibly matching TRBD1 (5 bases). Trimming removed 0 bases at V and 5 bases at J, with 13 bases between. CDR1 and CDR2 (germline): GTSNPN, SVGIG (reference sequence). CDR3 size: 14 residues. CDR3 bases: TGTGCCTGGAGTGTTCGGACATTTAAGGAGACCCAGTACTTC. It codes for CAWSVRTFKETQYF.

This chain links TRBV12-3 or TRBV12-4 with TRBJ2-5, with TRBD1 as a possible D gene (6 bases). V gave up 6 bases and J gave up 0 bases, with 8 bases separating them. This CDR3 contains 13 residues. This chain's CDR3 is CASSRDNQETQYF. The CDR3 bases are TGTGCCAGCAGCCGGGACAACCAAGAGACCCAGTACTTC.

The chain joins TRBV3-1 (or the pseudogene TRBV3-2) to TRBJ2-7, with TRBD2 matching over 9 bases. The CDR3 is made up of 14 amino acids. J gave up 6 bases and V 4 bases, and 7 bases lay outside the gene matches. Germline lookup yields CDR1 LGHDT and CDR2 YNNKEL (reference sequence). The CDR3 DNA follows: TGTGCCAGCAGCCTAACTAGCGGGTCCAGCGAGCAGTACTTC. Its protein is CASSLTSGSSEQYF.

The chain links TRBV12-5 to TRBJ1-5; no reliable D call. The CDR3 loop spans 14 amino acids. CDR1 and CDR2 (germline): LGHNT, FRNRAP. V was pared by 7 bases and J by 1 base, with 11 bases between. This CDR3 reads CASDLGQSNQPQHF. CDR3 in DNA: TGTGCTAGTGATCTAGGCCAGAGCAATCAGCCCCAGCATTTT.

The chain carries TRBV11-2 and TRBJ2-7; TRBD1 might be the D (5 bases). The V gene's germline CDR1 is SGHAT and CDR2 FQNNGV. The ends were cut back, 0 bases at V and 6 bases at J, with 9 bases in the middle. The CDR3 runs 13 residues. The CDR3 reads CASSLDQGTEQYF. The CDR3 nucleotides are TGTGCCAGCAGCTTAGATCAGGGTACCGAGCAGTACTTC.

CDR3 in amino acids: CSVNRATSYNEQFF. The CDR3, as DNA: TGCAGCGTCAACAGGGCCACTTCCTACAATGAGCAGTTCTTC. The V gene is TRBV29-1, the J gene TRBJ2-1; TRBD1 might be the D (6 bases). Germline-derived CDR1 and CDR2 are SQVTM and ANQGSEA. The CDR3 is made up of 14 amino acids. The V gene lost 6 bases and the J gene lost 1 base, with 13 bases spanning the gap.

This chain joins TRBV19 and TRBJ2-5; D remains unclear. The CDR3 totals 13 residues. Per the germline V gene, CDR1 is LNHDA and CDR2 is SQIVND (reference sequence). The germline V and J ends were trimmed by 0 bases and 0 bases, with 2 bases remaining between them. The CDR3 loop reads CASSIDDQETQYF. CDR3 in DNA: TGTGCCAGTAGTATAGACGACCAAGAGACCCAGTACTTC.

The chain has TRBV10-1 and TRBJ2-1, with 8 bases identical to TRBD2. The CDR3 consists of 17 residues. From germline, CDR1 is WNHNN and CDR2 SYGVQD (reference sequence). V shed 0 bases and J 10 bases; nucleotides not matched to a gene: 14. CDR3 residues: CASSESSRVAGKGEQFF. The CDR3 DNA sequence: TGCGCCAGCAGTGAGTCGAGTAGAGTAGCGGGAAAGGGGGAGCAGTTCTTC.

J is TRBJ2-1 and V is TRBV27; TRBD1 matches 9 bases. The germline V gene encodes CDR1 MNHEY and CDR2 SMNVEV (reference sequence). V lost 10 bases, J lost 2 bases, and 6 bases stayed unmatched. This CDR3 region has 14 residues. CDR3 residues: CATAGTGPYNEQFF. The CDR3, as DNA: TGTGCCACCGCCGGGACAGGGCCCTACAATGAGCAGTTCTTC.

The chain is built from TRBV5-1 and TRBJ2-7, with D tentatively TRBD1 (7 bases). The CDR3 is 15 residues long. The germline V gene encodes CDR1 SGHRS and CDR2 YFSETQ. The V end was cut by 2 bases, the J end by 3 bases, with 15 bases between. The CDR3 nucleotides are TGCGCCAGCAGCTTCCAGCGCAGGGGGGACTACGAGCAGTACTTC. Amino acids: CASSFQRRGDYEQYF.

The CDR3 protein is CASSLVRGTEAFF. CDR3 DNA: TGCGCCAGCAGCTTGGTTCGGGGCACTGAAGCTTTCTTT. The chain is built from TRBV5-1 and TRBJ1-1; D is unclear. Deletions cut 0 bases from V and 4 bases from J, with 7 bases between. This CDR3 is 13 amino acids long. CDR1 is SGHRS, CDR2 YFSETQ, per germline.

J is TRBJ2-7 and V is TRBV6-5; possibly TRBD2 for D (5 bases). The germline gives CDR1 MNHEY, CDR2 SVGAGI. Trimming left V 6 bases short and J 1 base short, with 13 bases between. This CDR3 contains 14 residues. The CDR3 nucleotides are TGTGCCAGCAGCCTATCGGGGAGTTCCTACGAGCAGTACTTC. It is translated as CASSLSGSSYEQYF.

The chain has TRBV5-5 and TRBJ1-3; a weak D match, TRBD1 (5 bases). This CDR3 is built from 18 residues. The germline V gene encodes CDR1 SGHKS and CDR2 YYEKEE (reference sequence). The V end was cut by 4 bases, the J end by 0 bases, with 20 bases between. CDR3 sequence reads: CASSPFPGVGPSGNTIYF. CDR3 coding DNA: TGTGCCAGCAGCCCCTTTCCGGGGGTAGGGCCCTCTGGAAACACCATATATTTT.